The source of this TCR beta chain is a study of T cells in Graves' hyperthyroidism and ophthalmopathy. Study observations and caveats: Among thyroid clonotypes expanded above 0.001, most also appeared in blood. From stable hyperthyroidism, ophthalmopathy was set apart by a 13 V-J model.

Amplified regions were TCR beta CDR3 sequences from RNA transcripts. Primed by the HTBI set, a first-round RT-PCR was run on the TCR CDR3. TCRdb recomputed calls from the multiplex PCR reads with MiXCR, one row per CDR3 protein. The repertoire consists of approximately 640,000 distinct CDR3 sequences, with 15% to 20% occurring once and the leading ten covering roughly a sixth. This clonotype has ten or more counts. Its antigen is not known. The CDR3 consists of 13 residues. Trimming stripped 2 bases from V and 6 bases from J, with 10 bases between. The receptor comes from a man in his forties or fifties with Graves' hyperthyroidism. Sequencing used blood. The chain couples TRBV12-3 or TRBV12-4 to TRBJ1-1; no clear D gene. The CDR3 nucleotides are TGTGCCAGCAGTTTACATTCTTGGGCTGAAGCTTTCTTT. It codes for CASSLHSWAEAFF.